The 30 T cell receptor beta chains in this list originate from one sample, sequenced in a study of regulatory T cells in long-lasting Graves disease. Described time point: newly diagnosed GD, antithyroid drugs for less than 3 months. PBMC-derived RNA was used for the TCR library. The TCR beta library used iRepertoire HTBI primers with Arm-PCR amplification of CDR3. TCRdb re-derived calls from the multiplex PCR reads in MiXCR, one entry per CDR3 protein. The sample includes more than 400,000 distinct CDR3 sequences, 16% of them seen just once. The same data also contributed to another study, on T cells in Graves' hyperthyroidism and ophthalmopathy.

The sequencing used peripheral blood mononuclear cells (PBMCs), collected at new diagnosis, from a patient treated with antithyroid drugs. All receptors come from a woman aged 25 to 39 with Graves disease.

In the case of this clonotype: A far larger clone is one base from this, pointing to a likely read error. The CDR3 DNA reads TGTGCCAGCAGTTCGACCGAGACAGGGTATTCACCCCTCCACTTT. This sequence encodes CASSSTETGYSPLHF. The rearrangement joins TRBV27 to TRBJ1-6, with 7 positions matching TRBD1. The CDR3 totals 15 residues. V lost 4 bases, J lost 8 bases, and 8 bases stayed unmatched. The germline gives CDR1 MNHEY, CDR2 SMNVEV (reference sequence).

This clonotype occurred many times. The rearrangement uses TRBV18 and TRBJ2-1; no clear D gene. This CDR3 has 12 residues. Trimming left V 3 bases short and J 10 bases short, with 10 bases between. CDR1 and CDR2 from the germline V gene are KGHSH and LQKENI. CDR3 DNA sequence: TGTGCCAGCTCACCCGGACCTGAGGAGCAGTTCTTC. Translated, it gives CASSPGPEEQFF.

Comments on this clonotype: A clone one base away is much larger, so this may be a read error. The chain has TRBV28 and TRBJ1-6; D unresolved. Germline values: CDR1 MDHEN, CDR2 SYDVKM. The CDR3 length is 15 residues. The CDR3 is CVSSFLSSYNSPLHF. CDR3 DNA: TGTGTCAGCAGTTTCCTAAGCTCCTATAATTCACCCCTCCACTTT.

This clonotype was detected only a few times. The V gene is TRBV7-9, the J gene TRBJ2-5; D is unclear. CDR3 length: 14 residues. Germline V gene sequence: CDR1 SEHNR, CDR2 FQNEAQ (reference sequence). V lost 2 bases, J lost 5 bases, and 12 bases lay in between. The CDR3 DNA follows: TGTGCCAGCAGCTTATCAGGTTTGATGGAGACCCAGTACTTC. Amino acids: CASSLSGLMETQYF.

The table lists this clonotype with many counts. The CDR3 protein is CASSFLAAAYEQYF. For the CDR3, the DNA is TGTGCCAGCAGTTTCCTAGCGGCAGCCTACGAGCAGTACTTC. The chain couples TRBV28 to TRBJ2-7; TRBD2 aligns across 7 bases. Germline V CDR1 and CDR2: MDHEN, SYDVKM. CDR3 length: 14 residues. Losses at the gene ends were 3 bases for V and 2 bases for J; bases not matched to a gene: 4.

V and J are TRBV28 and TRBJ1-2; 7 bases map to TRBD1. Losses at the gene ends were 5 bases for V and 2 bases for J; bases not matched to a gene: 5. Per germline, CDR1 MDHEN and CDR2 SYDVKM. CDR3 length: 14 residues. CDR3 DNA sequence: TGTGCCAGCAGTACCGGACAGGCCAACTATGGCTACACCTTC. Translating gives CASSTGQANYGYTF.

There are many counts of this clonotype. V is TRBV28 and J is TRBJ1-5; 8 bases align to TRBD1. With 6 bases clipped from V and 3 bases from J, the junction kept 7 bases outside the gene matches. There are 15 residues in the CDR3. Germline V lookup: CDR1 MDHEN, CDR2 SYDVKM. The CDR3 coding sequence is TGTGCCAGCAGGCATCCGGGACAGGCCAATCAGCCCCAGCATTTT. Translating it yields CASRHPGQANQPQHF.

Many counts were recorded for this clonotype. The chain recombines TRBV20-1 with TRBJ1-2; D is undetermined. Germline V lookup: CDR1 DFQATT, CDR2 SNEGSKA (reference sequence). Trimming took off 3 bases at V and 3 bases at J, with 14 bases between the two ends. The CDR3 sequence is 14 residues long. For the CDR3, the DNA is TGCAGTGCTAGTGATCCGGGGAAGGACTATGGCTACACCTTC. Protein product: CSASDPGKDYGYTF.

The sample holds many counts of this clonotype. The gene calls are TRBV28 and TRBJ2-5; 10 bases align to TRBD2. The CDR3 is made up of 16 amino acids. Trimming took 7 bases from V and 3 from J; bases not matched to a gene: 11. Germline V gene lookup returns CDR1 MDHEN and CDR2 SYDVKM. Here the CDR3 DNA reads TGTGCCAGCACCCCTGGGGGCCTAGCGGGAGAAGAGACCCAGTACTTC. Protein sequence: CASTPGGLAGEETQYF. Drawing the rest from reference TRBV28 and TRBJ2-5, the complete variable domain is DVKVTQSSRYLVKRTGEKVFLECVQDMDHENMFWYRQDPGLGLRLIYFSYDVKMKEKGDIPEGYSVSREKKERFSLILESASTNQTSMYLCASTPGGLAGEETQYFGPGTRLLVL.

Ten or more counts support this clonotype. The V call is TRBV7-6, the J call TRBJ1-1; 7 nucleotides line up with TRBD1. The CDR3 has 15 residues. Germline values: CDR1 SGHVS, CDR2 FNYEAQ. Losses at the gene ends were 3 bases for V and 4 bases for J; bases not matched to a gene: 8. The CDR3 spells CASSLRGRGVTEAFF. The CDR3 DNA sequence: TGTGCCAGCAGCTTGAGGGGGCGCGGAGTCACTGAAGCTTTCTTT.

CDR3 sequence reads: CASSYRGGADTQYF. CDR3 DNA: TGTGCCAGCAGTTACAGGGGAGGAGCAGATACGCAGTATTTT. The chain employs TRBV6-2 or TRBV6-3 and TRBJ2-3, with D possibly being TRBD2 (6 bases). Trimming removed 2 bases from V and 4 bases from J, with 10 bases in between. The CDR3 is 14 amino acids. Germline V CDR1 and CDR2: MNHEY, SVGEGT.

The rearrangement uses TRBV20-1 and TRBJ2-1; 11 positions match TRBD2. V shed 1 base, J shed 0 bases, and the junction held 8 bases outside the gene matches. The CDR3 totals 18 residues. Germline-derived CDR1 and CDR2 are DFQATT and SNEGSKA (reference sequence). Here the CDR3 reads CSARGLAGKLSSYNEQFF. The CDR3 DNA follows: TGCAGTGCTAGAGGACTAGCGGGAAAGCTGAGCTCCTACAATGAGCAGTTCTTC.

This clonotype was picked up many times. J is TRBJ2-7 and V is TRBV28; D possibly matches TRBD1 or TRBD2 (5 bases each). The V gene lost 6 bases and the J gene lost 0 bases, with 15 bases spanning the gap. The length of the CDR3 is 15 residues. Germline CDR1 MDHEN, CDR2 SYDVKM. The CDR3 region is CASSYGAASSYEQYF. CDR3 DNA: TGTGCCAGCAGCTACGGGGCGGCAAGCTCCTACGAGCAGTACTTC.

V and J are TRBV24-1 and TRBJ2-2; possibly TRBD2 for D (6 bases). This CDR3 spans 18 amino acids. Trimming pared 3 bases from V and 0 bases from J, leaving 16 bases between. Per germline, CDR1 KGHDR and CDR2 SFDVKD. CDR3 DNA sequence: TGTGCCACCAGTGATGGCCCGGGGCGGGGTGCGAACACCGGGGAGCTGTTTTTT. Amino acids: CATSDGPGRGANTGELFF.

The chain has TRBV7-9 and TRBJ2-3; 9 positions match TRBD1. This CDR3 has 15 amino acids. Germline lookup yields CDR1 SEHNR and CDR2 FQNEAQ (reference sequence). The trim removed 1 base at V and 5 bases at J, leaving 4 bases unmatched. The CDR3 nucleotides are TGTGCCAGCAGCTTAGTATGGACAGGGGAAGATACGCAGTATTTT. This codes for CASSLVWTGEDTQYF.

The genes are TRBV15 and TRBJ2-7, with 7 positions matching TRBD1. Germline V gene data show CDR1 as LNHNV and CDR2 as YYDKDF (reference sequence). CDR3 length equals 14 residues. V lost 4 bases to trimming and J lost 2 bases; unmatched junction nucleotides: 5. DNA of the CDR3: TGTGCCACCAGCAAGCCGGACAGGACCTACGAGCAGTACTTC. Protein product: CATSKPDRTYEQYF.

This clonotype came up a few times. The chain couples TRBV14 to TRBJ2-7, with TRBD2 matching 9 bases. CDR1 is SGHDN and CDR2 is FVKESK in the germline V gene. This CDR3 has 15 amino acids. Trimming cost V 3 bases and J 0 bases; bases outside gene matches: 3. The CDR3 sequence: CASSHIAGASYEQYF. The CDR3, as DNA: TGTGCCAGCAGCCATATAGCGGGGGCCTCCTACGAGCAGTACTTC.

On this clonotype: One junction end disagrees with the germline gene, perhaps due to a read error. V usage is TRBV7-2 and J usage is TRBJ2-7; the match to TRBD2 covers 9 bases. CDR1 is SGHTA and CDR2 is FQGNSA in the germline V gene. The CDR3 spans 14 residues. This CDR3 reads CASSRTSAAGELYF. The DNA of the CDR3 is TGTGCCAGCAGCCGGACTAGCGCCGCCGGGGAGCTGTACTTC.

This clonotype was found many times. The V call is TRBV28, the J call TRBJ2-6; D is undetermined. CDR1 MDHEN and CDR2 SYDVKM come from the germline V gene. Trimming pared 3 bases from V and 7 bases from J, leaving 7 bases between. This CDR3 has 13 amino acids. CDR3 sequence reads: CASSLPGANVLTF. The CDR3 DNA sequence: TGTGCCAGCAGTTTGCCAGGCGCCAACGTCCTGACTTTC. The entire variable domain, with the rest obtained from reference TRBV28 and TRBJ2-6, is as follows: DVKVTQSSRYLVKRTGEKVFLECVQDMDHENMFWYRQDPGLGLRLIYFSYDVKMKEKGDIPEGYSVSREKKERFSLILESASTNQTSMYLCASSLPGANVLTFGAGSRLTVL.

There are many counts of this clonotype. The chain couples TRBV15 to TRBJ1-2; D is ambiguous. The germline gives CDR1 LNHNV, CDR2 YYDKDF (reference sequence). The germline V and J ends were trimmed by 5 bases and 4 bases, with 11 bases remaining between them. The CDR3 length is 13 residues. CDR3 nucleotide sequence: TGTGCCACCAGCCGGGGTCTCATCTATGGCTACACCTTC. Translated, it gives CATSRGLIYGYTF.

Points on this clonotype: One junction end disagrees with the germline gene, perhaps due to a read error. The chain combines TRBV18 with TRBJ2-2; TRBD2 might be the D (5 bases). The CDR3 has 12 amino acids. Per germline, CDR1 KGHSH and CDR2 LQKENI. The CDR3 reads CASSPNTGKLFF. The CDR3 bases are TGTGCCAGCTCACCGAACACCGGGAAGCTGTTTTTT. Using reference TRBV18 and TRBJ2-2 for the parts outside the CDR3, the full variable domain is NAGVMQNPRHLVRRRGQEARLRCSPMKGHSHVYWYRQLPEEGLKFMVYLQKENIIDESGMPKERFSAEFPKEGPSILRIQQVVRGDSAAYFCASSPNTGKLFFGEGSRLTVL.

This chain connects TRBV11-2 to TRBJ2-2; maybe TRBD2 (6 bases). CDR1 SGHAT and CDR2 FQNNGV come from the germline V gene. The length of the CDR3 is 16 residues. V lost 5 bases and J lost 4, with 17 bases in between. CDR3 region: CASSAGSRWSTGELFF. The CDR3 bases are TGTGCCAGCAGCGCGGGGTCTCGCTGGTCCACCGGGGAGCTGTTTTTT.

This clonotype was observed at least ten times. The chain employs TRBV7-2 and TRBJ2-5, with TRBD2 matching 7 bases. This CDR3 is 13 amino acids long. Germline CDR1 SGHTA, CDR2 FQGNSA. Losses at the gene ends were 6 bases for V and 7 bases for J; bases not matched to a gene: 8. DNA for the CDR3: TGTGCCAGCAGTCCAAGGGGAGGGCTGACCCAGTACTTC. Translating it yields CASSPRGGLTQYF. Complete variable domain (other parts from reference TRBV7-2 and TRBJ2-5): GAGVSQSPSNKVTEKGKDVELRCDPISGHTALYWYRQSLGQGLEFLIYFQGNSAPDKSGLPSDRFSAERTGGSVSTLTIQRTQQEDSAVYLCASSPRGGLTQYFGPGTRLLVL.

This clonotype was observed at least ten times. This sequence joins TRBV12-5 and TRBJ1-1; no definite D call. CDR1 LGHNT and CDR2 FRNRAP come from the germline V gene. Trimming stripped 0 bases from V and 6 bases from J, with 8 bases between. The CDR3 length is 13 residues. The CDR3 DNA reads as TGTGCTAGTGGTTTGGTATCCGGATCTGAAGCTTTCTTT. Amino acids: CASGLVSGSEAFF.

This clonotype was observed many times. The rearrangement links TRBV5-1 to TRBJ2-5, with TRBD1 as a possible D gene (6 bases). Germline V gene sequence: CDR1 SGHRS, CDR2 YFSETQ. The CDR3 is made up of 13 amino acids. The germline V and J ends were trimmed by 2 bases and 5 bases, with 10 bases remaining between them. CDR3 sequence (DNA): TGCGCCAGCAGCTTCCAGGGGATGGAGACCCAGTACTTC. It specifies CASSFQGMETQYF.

This clonotype has at least ten counts. The genes are TRBV28 and TRBJ2-2; a weak D match, TRBD1 (6 bases). The CDR3 spans 14 residues. The germline V gene encodes CDR1 MDHEN and CDR2 SYDVKM. Between the trimmed V and J ends, which lost 10 bases and 0 bases, there was a span of 12 bases. CDR3 bases: TGTGCCACCCAACGGACAGCGAACACCGGGGAGCTGTTTTTT. The encoded protein is CATQRTANTGELFF.

This clonotype was observed a few times. The chain couples TRBV5-6 to TRBJ2-3; D may be TRBD2 (5 bases). Trimming took off 4 bases at V and 6 bases at J, with 9 bases between the two ends. Germline CDR1 and CDR2: SGHDT and YYEEEE. The CDR3 length is 12 residues. The CDR3 loop is CASSQLADTQYF. For the CDR3, the DNA is TGTGCCAGCAGCCAGCTAGCTGATACGCAGTATTTT.

This clonotype showed up many times. The chain links TRBV28 to TRBJ1-5, with D perhaps matching TRBD1 (6 bases). The V and J ends lost 4 bases and 4 bases respectively, with 11 bases between them. This CDR3 has 14 residues. Germline lookup yields CDR1 MDHEN and CDR2 SYDVKM. CDR3 DNA sequence: TGTGCCAGCAGTTCCGACAGGCCGAATCAGCCCCAGCATTTT. It codes for CASSSDRPNQPQHF. Combining the CDR3 with reference TRBV28 and TRBJ1-5 gives the whole variable domain DVKVTQSSRYLVKRTGEKVFLECVQDMDHENMFWYRQDPGLGLRLIYFSYDVKMKEKGDIPEGYSVSREKKERFSLILESASTNQTSMYLCASSSDRPNQPQHFGDGTRLSIL.

This clonotype was picked up many times. The chain combines TRBV7-9 with TRBJ2-3, with 12 bases lining up with TRBD2. The CDR3 has 16 amino acids. The germline V gene encodes CDR1 SEHNR and CDR2 FQNEAQ (reference sequence). Unmatched junction bases numbered 3, after V lost 0 bases and J lost 5 bases. In nucleotides, the CDR3 is TGTGCCAGCAGCTTAGCGTTGGGACTAGCGGGAGATACGCAGTATTTT. Translation: CASSLALGLAGDTQYF.

This clonotype was recorded at least ten times. The chain employs TRBV3-1 and TRBJ2-1; TRBD2 aligns across 7 bases. Germline V gives CDR1 LGHDT, CDR2 YNNKEL (reference sequence). The junction had 5 bases not matched to a gene; V was cut back by 3 bases and J by 3 bases. The CDR3 spans 15 residues. CDR3 in amino acids: CASSQRRESYNEQFF. CDR3 nucleotides: TGTGCCAGCAGCCAGCGGCGGGAGAGCTACAATGAGCAGTTCTTC.